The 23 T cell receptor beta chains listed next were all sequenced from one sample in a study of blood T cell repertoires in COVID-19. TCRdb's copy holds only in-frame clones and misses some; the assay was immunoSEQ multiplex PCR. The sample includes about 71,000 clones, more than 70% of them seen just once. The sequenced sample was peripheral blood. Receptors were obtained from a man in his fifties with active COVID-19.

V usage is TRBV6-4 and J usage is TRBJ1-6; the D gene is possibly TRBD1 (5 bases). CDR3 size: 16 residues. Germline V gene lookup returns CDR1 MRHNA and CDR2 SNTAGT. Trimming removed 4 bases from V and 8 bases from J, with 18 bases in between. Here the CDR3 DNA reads TGTGCCAGCAGTGTGAACAGAACTAAAGGGGATTCACCCCTCCACTTT. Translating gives CASSVNRTKGDSPLHF.

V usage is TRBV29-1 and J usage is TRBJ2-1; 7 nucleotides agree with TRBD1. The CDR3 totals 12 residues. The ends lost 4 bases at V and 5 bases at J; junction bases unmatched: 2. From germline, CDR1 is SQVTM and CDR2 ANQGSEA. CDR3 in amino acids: CSVGTGHNEQFF. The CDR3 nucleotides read TGCAGCGTTGGGACAGGACACAATGAGCAGTTCTTC.

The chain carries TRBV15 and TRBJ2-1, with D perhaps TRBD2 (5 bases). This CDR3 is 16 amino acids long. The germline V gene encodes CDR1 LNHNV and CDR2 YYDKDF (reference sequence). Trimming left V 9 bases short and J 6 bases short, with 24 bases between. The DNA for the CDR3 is TGTGCCACGACAAGCCAGCCGAGGTTACGGGGCAATGAGCAGTTCTTC. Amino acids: CATTSQPRLRGNEQFF.

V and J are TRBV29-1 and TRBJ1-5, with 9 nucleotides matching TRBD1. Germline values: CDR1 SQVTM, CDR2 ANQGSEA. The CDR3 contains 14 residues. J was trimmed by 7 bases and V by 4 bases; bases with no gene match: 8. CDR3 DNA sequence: TGCAGCGTTGGGGTCGGGACAGGGCAACAGCCCCAGCATTTT. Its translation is CSVGVGTGQQPQHF.

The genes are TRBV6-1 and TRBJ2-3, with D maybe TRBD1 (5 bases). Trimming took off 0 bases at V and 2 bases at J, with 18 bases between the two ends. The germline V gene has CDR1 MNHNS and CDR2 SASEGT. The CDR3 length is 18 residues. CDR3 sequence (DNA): TGTGCCAGCAGTGAAGCCCAAGTTTTCTGGGGCTTCACAGATACGCAGTATTTT. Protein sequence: CASSEAQVFWGFTDTQYF.

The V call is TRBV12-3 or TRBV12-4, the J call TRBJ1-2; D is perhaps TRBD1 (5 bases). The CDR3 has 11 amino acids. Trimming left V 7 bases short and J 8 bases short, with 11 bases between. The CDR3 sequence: CASTGGGGYTF. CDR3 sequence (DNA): TGTGCCAGCACTGGGGGAGGGGGCTACACCTTC.

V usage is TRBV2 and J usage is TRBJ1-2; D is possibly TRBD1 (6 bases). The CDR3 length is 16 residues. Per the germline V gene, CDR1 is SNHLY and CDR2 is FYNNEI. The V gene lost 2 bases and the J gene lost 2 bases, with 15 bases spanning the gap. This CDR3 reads CASSEPRRDTNYGYTF. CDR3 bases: TGTGCCAGCAGTGAACCCCGTAGGGACACCAACTATGGCTACACCTTC.

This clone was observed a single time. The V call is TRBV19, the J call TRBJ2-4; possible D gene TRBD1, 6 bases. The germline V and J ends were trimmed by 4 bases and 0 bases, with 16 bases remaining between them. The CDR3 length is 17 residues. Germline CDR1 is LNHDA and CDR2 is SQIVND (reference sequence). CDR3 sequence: CASSTPPGQIAKNIQYF. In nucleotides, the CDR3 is TGTGCCAGTAGTACCCCCCCTGGACAGATAGCCAAAAACATTCAGTACTTC.

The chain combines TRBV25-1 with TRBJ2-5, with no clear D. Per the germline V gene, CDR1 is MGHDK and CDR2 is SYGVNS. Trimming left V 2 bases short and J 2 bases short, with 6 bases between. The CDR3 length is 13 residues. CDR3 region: CASSETGQETQYF. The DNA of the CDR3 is TGTGCCAGCAGTGAAACCGGGCAAGAGACCCAGTACTTC.

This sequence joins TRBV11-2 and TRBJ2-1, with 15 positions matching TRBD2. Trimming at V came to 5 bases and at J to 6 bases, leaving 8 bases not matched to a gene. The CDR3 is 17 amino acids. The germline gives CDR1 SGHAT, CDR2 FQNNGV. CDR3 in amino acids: CASSIRTSGRAANEQFF. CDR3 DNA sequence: TGTGCCAGCAGCATCCGGACTAGCGGGAGGGCGGCCAATGAGCAGTTCTTC.

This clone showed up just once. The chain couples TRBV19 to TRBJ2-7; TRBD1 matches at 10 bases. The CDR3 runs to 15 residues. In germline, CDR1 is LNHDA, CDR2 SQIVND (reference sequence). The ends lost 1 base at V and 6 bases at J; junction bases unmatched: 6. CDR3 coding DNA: TGTGCCAGTAGTATAGTCTCCGGGACAGGGGTCGAGCAGTACTTC. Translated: CASSIVSGTGVEQYF. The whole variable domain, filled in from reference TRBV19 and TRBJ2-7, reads DGGITQSPKYLFRKEGQNVTLSCEQNLNHDAMYWYRQDPGQGLRLIYYSQIVNDFQKGDIAEGYSVSREKKESFPLTVTSAQKNPTAFYLCASSIVSGTGVEQYFGPGTRLTVT.

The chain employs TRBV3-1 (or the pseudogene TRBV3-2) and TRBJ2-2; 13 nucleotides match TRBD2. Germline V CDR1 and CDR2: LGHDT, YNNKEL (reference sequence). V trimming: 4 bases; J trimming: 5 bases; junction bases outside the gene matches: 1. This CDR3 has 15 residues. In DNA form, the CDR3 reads TGTGCCAGCAGCCGGGGACTAGCGGGAACCGGGGAGCTGTTTTTT. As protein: CASSRGLAGTGELFF.

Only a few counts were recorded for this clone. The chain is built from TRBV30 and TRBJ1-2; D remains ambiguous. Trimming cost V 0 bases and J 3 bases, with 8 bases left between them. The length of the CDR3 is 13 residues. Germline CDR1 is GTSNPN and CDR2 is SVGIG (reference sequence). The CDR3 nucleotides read TGTGCCTGGAGTGTGGAGGGATACTATGGCTACACCTTC. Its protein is CAWSVEGYYGYTF.

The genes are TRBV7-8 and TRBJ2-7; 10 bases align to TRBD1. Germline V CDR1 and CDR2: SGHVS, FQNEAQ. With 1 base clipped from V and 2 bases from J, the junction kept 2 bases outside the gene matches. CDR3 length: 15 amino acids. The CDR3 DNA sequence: TGTGCCAGCAGCTTAGGACAGGGGGCTACCTACGAGCAGTACGTC. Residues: CASSLGQGATYEQYV.

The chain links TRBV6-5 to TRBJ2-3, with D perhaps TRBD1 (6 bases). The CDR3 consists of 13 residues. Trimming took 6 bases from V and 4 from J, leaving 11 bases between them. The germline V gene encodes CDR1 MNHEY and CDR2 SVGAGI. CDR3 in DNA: TGTGCCAGCAGCGGACAGCCGGCAGATACGCAGTATTTT. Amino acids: CASSGQPADTQYF.

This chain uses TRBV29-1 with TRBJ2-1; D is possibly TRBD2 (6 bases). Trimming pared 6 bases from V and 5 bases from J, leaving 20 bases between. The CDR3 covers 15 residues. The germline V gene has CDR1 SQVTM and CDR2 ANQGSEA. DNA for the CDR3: TGCAGCGTCCCTCGGGAGCGCGTAAACAACAATGAGCAGTTCTTC. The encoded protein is CSVPRERVNNNEQFF.

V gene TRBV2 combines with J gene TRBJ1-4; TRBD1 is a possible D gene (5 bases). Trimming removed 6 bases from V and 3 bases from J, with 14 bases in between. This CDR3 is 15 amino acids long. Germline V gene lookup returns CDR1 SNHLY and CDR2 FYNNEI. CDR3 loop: CASRAQELPNEKLFF. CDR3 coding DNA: TGTGCCAGCAGGGCACAGGAATTACCTAATGAAAAACTGTTTTTT. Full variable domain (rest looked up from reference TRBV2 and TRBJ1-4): EPEVTQTPSHQVTQMGQEVILRCVPISNHLYFYWYRQILGQKVEFLVSFYNNEISEKSEIFDDQFSVERPDGSNFTLKIRSTKLEDSAMYFCASRAQELPNEKLFFGSGTQLSVL.

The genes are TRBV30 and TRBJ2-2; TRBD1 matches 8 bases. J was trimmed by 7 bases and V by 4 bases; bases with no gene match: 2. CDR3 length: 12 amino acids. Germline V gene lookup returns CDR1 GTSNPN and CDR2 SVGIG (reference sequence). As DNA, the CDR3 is TGTGCCTGGACAGGGGGCATCGGGGAGCTGTTTTTT. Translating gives CAWTGGIGELFF.

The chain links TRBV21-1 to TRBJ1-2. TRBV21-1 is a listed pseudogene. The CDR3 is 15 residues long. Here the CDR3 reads CASSKARFTSYGYTF. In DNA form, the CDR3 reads TGTGCCAGCAGCAAAGCGCGGTTCACAAGCTATGGCTACACCTTC.

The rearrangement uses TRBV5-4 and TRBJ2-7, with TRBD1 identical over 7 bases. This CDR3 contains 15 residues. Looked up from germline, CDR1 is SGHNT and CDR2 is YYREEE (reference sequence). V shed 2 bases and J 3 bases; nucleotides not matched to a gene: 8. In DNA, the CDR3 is TGTGCCAGCAGCTTTGACCCGGGACAGCACTACGAGCAGTACTTC. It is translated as CASSFDPGQHYEQYF.

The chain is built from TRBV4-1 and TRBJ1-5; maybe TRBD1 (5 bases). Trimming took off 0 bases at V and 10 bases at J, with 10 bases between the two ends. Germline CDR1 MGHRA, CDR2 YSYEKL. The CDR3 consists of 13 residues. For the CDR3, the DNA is TGCGCCAGCAGCCAAGACCAGGGTAAACCCCAGCATTTT. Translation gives CASSQDQGKPQHF.

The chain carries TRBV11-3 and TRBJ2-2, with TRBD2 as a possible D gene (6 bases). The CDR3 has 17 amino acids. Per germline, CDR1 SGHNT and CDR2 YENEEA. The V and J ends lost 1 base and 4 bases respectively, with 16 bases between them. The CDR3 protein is CASSLAVSAGSTGELFF. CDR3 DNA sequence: TGTGCCAGCAGCTTAGCAGTAAGCGCGGGAAGCACCGGGGAGCTGTTTTTT.

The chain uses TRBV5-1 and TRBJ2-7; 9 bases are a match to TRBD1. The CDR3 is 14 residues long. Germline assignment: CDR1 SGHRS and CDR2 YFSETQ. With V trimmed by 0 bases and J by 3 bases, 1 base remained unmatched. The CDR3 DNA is TGCGCCAGCAGCTTGGGGGGACAGGGCTACGAGCAGTACTTC. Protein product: CASSLGGQGYEQYF.